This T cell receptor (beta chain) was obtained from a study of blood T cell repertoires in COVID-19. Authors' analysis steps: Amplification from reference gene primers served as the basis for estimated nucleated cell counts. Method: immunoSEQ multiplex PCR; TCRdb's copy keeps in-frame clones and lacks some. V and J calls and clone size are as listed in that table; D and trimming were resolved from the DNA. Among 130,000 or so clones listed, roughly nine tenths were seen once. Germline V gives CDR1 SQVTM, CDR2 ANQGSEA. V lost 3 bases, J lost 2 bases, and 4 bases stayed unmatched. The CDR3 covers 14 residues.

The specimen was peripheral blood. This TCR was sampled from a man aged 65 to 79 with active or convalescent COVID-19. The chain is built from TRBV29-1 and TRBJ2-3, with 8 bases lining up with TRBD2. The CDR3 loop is CSVEIAGITDTQYF. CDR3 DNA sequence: TGCAGCGTTGAGATAGCGGGGATCACAGATACGCAGTATTTT.